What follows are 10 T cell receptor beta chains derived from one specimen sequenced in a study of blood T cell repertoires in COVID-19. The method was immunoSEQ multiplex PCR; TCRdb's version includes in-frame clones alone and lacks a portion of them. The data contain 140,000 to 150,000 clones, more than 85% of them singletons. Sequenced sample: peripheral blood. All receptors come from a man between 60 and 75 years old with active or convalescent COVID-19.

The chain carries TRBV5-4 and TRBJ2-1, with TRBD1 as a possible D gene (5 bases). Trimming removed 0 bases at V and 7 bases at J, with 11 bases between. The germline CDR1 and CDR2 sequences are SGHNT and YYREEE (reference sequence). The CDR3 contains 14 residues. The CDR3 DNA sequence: TGTGCCAGCAGCTTGGACAGGTGGATGAATGAGCAGTTCTTC. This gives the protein CASSLDRWMNEQFF.

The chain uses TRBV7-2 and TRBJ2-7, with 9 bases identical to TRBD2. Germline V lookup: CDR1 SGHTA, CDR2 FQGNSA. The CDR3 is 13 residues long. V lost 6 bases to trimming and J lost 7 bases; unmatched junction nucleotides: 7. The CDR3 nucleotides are TGTGCCAGCAGGTCTAGCGGGGCGGGGGAGCAGTACTTC. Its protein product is CASRSSGAGEQYF.

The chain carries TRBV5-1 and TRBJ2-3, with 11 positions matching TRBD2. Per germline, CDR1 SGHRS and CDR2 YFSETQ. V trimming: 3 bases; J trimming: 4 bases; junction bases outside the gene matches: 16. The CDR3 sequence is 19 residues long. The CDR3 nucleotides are TGCGCCAGCAGCTACCGGACAACTAGCGGGGGAAGGGCCGCAGATACGCAGTATTTT. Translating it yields CASSYRTTSGGRAADTQYF.

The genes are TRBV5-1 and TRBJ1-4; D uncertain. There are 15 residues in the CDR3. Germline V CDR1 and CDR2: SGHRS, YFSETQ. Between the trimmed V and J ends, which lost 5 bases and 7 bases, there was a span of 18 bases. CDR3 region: CASRYRAGGSEKLFF. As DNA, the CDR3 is TGCGCCAGCAGATACCGGGCGGGAGGGAGTGAAAAACTGTTTTTT.

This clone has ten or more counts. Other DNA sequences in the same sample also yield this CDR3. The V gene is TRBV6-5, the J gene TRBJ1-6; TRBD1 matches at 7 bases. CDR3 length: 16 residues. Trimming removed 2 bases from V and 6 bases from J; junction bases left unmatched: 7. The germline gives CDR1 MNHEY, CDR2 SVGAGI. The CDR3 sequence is CASSYSRDSFNSPLHF. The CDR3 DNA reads TGTGCCAGCAGTTACAGCCGGGACAGTTTTAATTCACCCCTCCACTTT.

DNA for the CDR3: TGTGCCAGCAGCTTAAGGACTAGCTCCTACAATGAGCAGTTCTTC. Translation: CASSLRTSSYNEQFF. This sequence joins TRBV11-3 and TRBJ2-1; the match to TRBD2 covers 7 bases. Per the germline V gene, CDR1 is SGHNT and CDR2 is YENEEA. This CDR3 spans 15 amino acids. The V and J ends lost 2 bases and 0 bases, in that order; junction bases with no gene match: 1. Drawing the rest from reference TRBV11-3 and TRBJ2-1, the complete variable domain is EAGVVQSPRYKIIEKKQPVAFWCNPISGHNTLYWYLQNLGQGPELLIRYENEEAVDDSQLPKDRFSAERLKGVDSTLKIQPAELGDSAVYLCASSLRTSSYNEQFFGPGTRLTVL.

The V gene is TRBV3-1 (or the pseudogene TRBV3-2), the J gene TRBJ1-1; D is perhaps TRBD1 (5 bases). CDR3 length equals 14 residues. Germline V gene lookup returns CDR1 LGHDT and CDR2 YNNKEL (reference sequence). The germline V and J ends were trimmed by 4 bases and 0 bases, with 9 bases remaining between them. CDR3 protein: CASSRTLMNTEAFF. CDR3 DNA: TGTGCCAGCAGCCGGACACTCATGAACACTGAAGCTTTCTTT.

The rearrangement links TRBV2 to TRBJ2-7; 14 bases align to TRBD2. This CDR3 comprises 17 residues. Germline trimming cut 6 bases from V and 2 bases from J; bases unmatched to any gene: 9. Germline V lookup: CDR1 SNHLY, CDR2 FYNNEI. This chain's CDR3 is CASSVGTSGSLAYEQYF. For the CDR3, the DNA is TGTGCCAGCAGCGTCGGGACTAGCGGGAGTTTGGCCTACGAGCAGTACTTC.

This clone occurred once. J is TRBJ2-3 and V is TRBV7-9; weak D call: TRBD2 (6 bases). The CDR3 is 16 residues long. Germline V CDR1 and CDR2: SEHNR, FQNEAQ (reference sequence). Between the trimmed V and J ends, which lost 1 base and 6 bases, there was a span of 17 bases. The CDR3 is CASSLVVGLPSDTQYF. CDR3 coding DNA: TGTGCCAGCAGCTTAGTAGTAGGACTACCCTCCGATACGCAGTATTTT. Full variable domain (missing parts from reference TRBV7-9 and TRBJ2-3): DTGVSQNPRHKITKRGQNVTFRCDPISEHNRLYWYRQTLGQGPEFLTYFQNEAQLEKSRLLSDRFSAERPKGSFSTLEIQRTEQGDSAMYLCASSLVVGLPSDTQYFGPGTRLTVL.

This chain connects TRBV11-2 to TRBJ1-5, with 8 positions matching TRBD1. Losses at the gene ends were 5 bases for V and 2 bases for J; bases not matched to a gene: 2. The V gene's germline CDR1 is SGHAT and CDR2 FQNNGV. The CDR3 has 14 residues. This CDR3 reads CASSPTGGNQPQHF. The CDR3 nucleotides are TGTGCCAGCAGCCCGACAGGGGGCAATCAGCCCCAGCATTTT.